Shown below are 27 T cell receptor beta chains from a single sample sequenced in a study of blood T cell repertoires in COVID-19. Clones were read by immunoSEQ multiplex PCR, and TCRdb kept only the in-frame ones, dropping some. The sample yields around 97,000 clones, roughly 87% seen once. The sample taken for sequencing was peripheral blood. These receptors originate from a man between 50 and 59 years old in a cohort sampled during active COVID-19.

The rearrangement uses TRBV3-1 (or the pseudogene TRBV3-2) and TRBJ2-7, with D possibly TRBD2 on 5 matching bases. CDR3 size: 14 residues. The V end lost 2 bases, the J end lost 3 bases, and 11 bases lay between the germline ends. Germline CDR1 and CDR2: LGHDT and YNNKEL (reference sequence). The CDR3 DNA follows: TGTGCCAGCAGCCAACATCCCGGGGTCTACGAGCAGTACGTC. It encodes CASSQHPGVYEQYV.

The V gene is TRBV2, the J gene TRBJ2-2; 9 bases match TRBD2. Losses at the gene ends were 6 bases for V and 5 bases for J; bases not matched to a gene: 7. The CDR3 totals 15 residues. The germline CDR1 and CDR2 sequences are SNHLY and FYNNEI. The CDR3 nucleotides read TGTGCCAGCAGGGACGTAGCGGGGGAAACCGGGGAGCTGTTTTTT. Its translation is CASRDVAGETGELFF.

The chain combines TRBV11-3 with TRBJ2-7; possibly TRBD1 for D (6 bases). Looked up from germline, CDR1 is SGHNT and CDR2 is YENEEA. V shed 3 bases and J shed 6 bases, with 12 bases lying between them. This CDR3 is built from 13 residues. The CDR3 DNA reads TGTGCCAGCAGCTTGGGGACAACCGGCGAGCAGTACTTC. Protein sequence: CASSLGTTGEQYF.

The chain couples TRBV19 to TRBJ2-5, with 7 bases matching TRBD1. The ends lost 1 base at V and 3 bases at J; junction bases unmatched: 11. The CDR3 consists of 17 residues. Germline assignment: CDR1 LNHDA and CDR2 SQIVND (reference sequence). Written as DNA, the CDR3 is TGTGCCAGTAGTATAGGCCCCGGACAGGCCGGGGAAGAGACCCAGTACTTC. This translates into CASSIGPGQAGEETQYF.

The chain is built from TRBV27 and TRBJ2-3; D unresolved. Germline CDR1 MNHEY, CDR2 SMNVEV (reference sequence). The CDR3 runs to 15 residues. The V end lost 4 bases, the J end lost 1 base, and 12 bases lay between the germline ends. CDR3 sequence: CASSYRDSGTDTQYF. CDR3 sequence (DNA): TGTGCCAGCAGTTATAGAGACTCGGGCACAGATACGCAGTATTTT.

The chain combines TRBV2 with TRBJ2-2; D is undetermined. The CDR3 covers 11 residues. Germline CDR1 reads SNHLY; CDR2 reads FYNNEI. Trimming removed 5 bases at V and 7 bases at J, with 5 bases between. The CDR3 region is CASSFYGELFF. In DNA, the CDR3 is TGTGCCAGCAGTTTTTACGGGGAGCTGTTTTTT. The variable domain in full, completed from reference TRBV2 and TRBJ2-2, reads EPEVTQTPSHQVTQMGQEVILRCVPISNHLYFYWYRQILGQKVEFLVSFYNNEISEKSEIFDDQFSVERPDGSNFTLKIRSTKLEDSAMYFCASSFYGELFFGEGSRLTVL.

V usage is TRBV5-1 and J usage is TRBJ1-4; 7 bases are shared with TRBD1. CDR1 is SGHRS, CDR2 YFSETQ, per germline. The junction had 4 bases not matched to a gene; V was cut back by 3 bases and J by 5 bases. The CDR3 totals 14 residues. This CDR3 is CASSWGTVNEKLFF. The CDR3 DNA reads TGCGCCAGCAGCTGGGGGACAGTAAATGAAAAACTGTTTTTT.

A single count supports this clone. The rearrangement joins TRBV19 to TRBJ1-2; 7 bases align to TRBD1. V shed 3 bases, J shed 7 bases, and the junction held 5 bases outside the gene matches. Looked up from germline, CDR1 is LNHDA and CDR2 is SQIVND (reference sequence). The CDR3 has 13 amino acids. The CDR3 DNA reads TGTGCCAGTAGTATGGAGGGGGCGCGTGGCTACACCTTC. It yields the protein CASSMEGARGYTF.

The chain couples TRBV2 to TRBJ2-2; 9 positions agree with TRBD1. The CDR3 has 15 amino acids. J was trimmed by 7 bases and V by 1 base; bases with no gene match: 4. CDR1 and CDR2 from the germline V gene are SNHLY and FYNNEI. This chain's CDR3 is CASSEGDRGDGELFF. The CDR3, as DNA: TGTGCCAGCAGTGAAGGTGACAGGGGGGACGGGGAGCTGTTTTTT. The whole variable domain, filled in from reference TRBV2 and TRBJ2-2, reads EPEVTQTPSHQVTQMGQEVILRCVPISNHLYFYWYRQILGQKVEFLVSFYNNEISEKSEIFDDQFSVERPDGSNFTLKIRSTKLEDSAMYFCASSEGDRGDGELFFGEGSRLTVL.

The genes are TRBV11-3 and TRBJ2-2; D is possibly TRBD1 (5 bases). The V end was cut by 4 bases, the J end by 0 bases, with 9 bases between. The CDR3 extends over 15 amino acids. The V gene's germline CDR1 is SGHNT and CDR2 YENEEA. The CDR3 bases are TGTGCCAGCAGCTCCCGGACATCGAACACCGGGGAGCTGTTTTTT. This translates into CASSSRTSNTGELFF.

The table lists this clone with a few counts. The chain is built from TRBV4-2 and TRBJ2-3; possible D gene TRBD2, 5 bases. The CDR3 length is 15 residues. The germline CDR1 and CDR2 sequences are LGHNA and YNFKEQ. Trimming stripped 5 bases from V and 0 bases from J, with 12 bases between. CDR3 residues: CASSESGSSTDTQYF. CDR3 DNA sequence: TGTGCCAGCAGCGAAAGCGGTTCTAGCACAGATACGCAGTATTTT.

The V call is TRBV5-1, the J call TRBJ1-1; maybe TRBD1 (5 bases). The CDR3 is 15 amino acids. CDR1 is SGHRS and CDR2 is YFSETQ in the germline V gene. V lost 2 bases, J lost 5 bases, and 16 bases lay in between. Here the CDR3 DNA reads TGCGCCAGCAGCTTCGACTTCGGGGAGGGGACTGAAGCTTTCTTT. Translating it yields CASSFDFGEGTEAFF.

The rearrangement links TRBV24-1 to TRBJ2-3; TRBD2 is a possible D gene (7 bases). The V end lost 3 bases, the J end lost 3 bases, and 15 bases lay between the germline ends. Germline V lookup: CDR1 KGHDR, CDR2 SFDVKD. The CDR3 covers 16 residues. The CDR3 loop reads CATSDSAGGRTDTQYF. CDR3 bases: TGTGCCACCAGTGATAGCGCCGGGGGGCGGACAGATACGCAGTATTTT.

This sequence joins TRBV5-1 and TRBJ2-1; 7 bases match TRBD1. There are 15 residues in the CDR3. Germline CDR1 SGHRS, CDR2 YFSETQ. V lost 4 bases, J lost 2 bases, and 6 bases stayed unmatched. CDR3 nucleotides: TGCGCCAGCAGCGTCACAGGGGAACCCTACAATGAGCAGTTCTTC. Protein product: CASSVTGEPYNEQFF.

V is TRBV20-1 and J is TRBJ2-1; weak D call: TRBD1 (5 bases). Germline CDR1 DFQATT, CDR2 SNEGSKA (reference sequence). This CDR3 has 14 amino acids. The V end lost 3 bases, the J end lost 6 bases, and 15 bases lay between the germline ends. The CDR3 is CSASGAGLRNEQFF. The DNA for the CDR3 is TGCAGTGCTAGTGGGGCAGGGCTACGCAATGAGCAGTTCTTC.

This chain joins TRBV4-2 and TRBJ2-1; 10 nucleotides match TRBD2. V lost 0 bases and J lost 6; bases outside the gene matches: 5. Germline CDR1 and CDR2: LGHNA and YNFKEQ. CDR3 length equals 16 residues. The chain's CDR3 is CASSQDLTSGVNEQFF. The CDR3 DNA is TGTGCCAGCAGCCAAGATTTAACTAGCGGGGTCAATGAGCAGTTCTTC.

This chain joins TRBV5-4 and TRBJ2-7; 10 positions match TRBD2. The germline gives CDR1 SGHNT, CDR2 YYREEE (reference sequence). J was trimmed by 7 bases and V by 0 bases; bases with no gene match: 7. CDR3 length equals 15 residues. DNA for the CDR3: TGTGCCAGCAGCTTGGAAGCGGGGGGGCCGAGAGAGCAGTACTTC. This encodes CASSLEAGGPREQYF. Variable domain in full (rest from reference TRBV5-4 and TRBJ2-7): ETGVTQSPTHLIKTRGQQVTLRCSSQSGHNTVSWYQQALGQGPQFIFQYYREEENGRGNFPPRFSGLQFPNYSSELNVNALELDDSALYLCASSLEAGGPREQYFGPGTRLTVT.

This rearrangement joins TRBV29-1 to TRBJ1-1, with D maybe TRBD1 (5 bases). In germline, CDR1 is SQVTM, CDR2 ANQGSEA. The CDR3 covers 13 residues. Trimming took 5 bases from V and 0 from J, leaving 10 bases between them. The CDR3 is CSVRSDMNTEAFF. Written as DNA, the CDR3 is TGCAGCGTTCGGTCGGACATGAACACTGAAGCTTTCTTT.

This rearrangement joins TRBV4-2 to TRBJ2-7, with a tentative D call TRBD2 (5 bases). CDR1 LGHNA and CDR2 YNFKEQ come from the germline V gene. V lost 2 bases to trimming and J lost 2 bases, with 13 bases between them. This CDR3 contains 15 residues. CDR3 residues: CASSQSRLNTYEQYF. In DNA, the CDR3 is TGTGCCAGCAGCCAAAGTCGACTAAACACCTACGAGCAGTACTTC.

The chain couples TRBV19 to TRBJ2-2; no firm D call. The CDR3 totals 13 residues. Germline assignment: CDR1 LNHDA and CDR2 SQIVND (reference sequence). V was pared by 3 bases and J by 8 bases, with 10 bases between. CDR3 protein: CASSIDLEGELFF. The CDR3 DNA reads TGTGCCAGTAGTATCGACCTGGAGGGGGAGCTGTTTTTT.

The V gene is TRBV9, the J gene TRBJ2-7; a possible D gene is TRBD2 (6 bases). The V end was cut by 0 bases, the J end by 3 bases, with 16 bases between. The CDR3 spans 16 residues. Germline assignment: CDR1 SGDLS and CDR2 YYNGEE. The CDR3 sequence: CASSVDKRGNNYEQYV. In nucleotides, the CDR3 is TGTGCCAGCAGCGTAGATAAACGGGGGAACAACTACGAGCAGTACGTC.

The J gene is TRBJ1-5, the V gene TRBV5-4; 9 bases fit TRBD1. Trimming removed 10 bases from V and 0 bases from J; junction bases left unmatched: 11. The CDR3 loop spans 16 amino acids. The germline gives CDR1 SGHNT, CDR2 YYREEE (reference sequence). The CDR3 protein is CAYAFGTGNSNQPQHF. CDR3 coding DNA: TGTGCCTACGCTTTCGGGACAGGGAATAGCAATCAGCCCCAGCATTTT.

The V gene is TRBV10-3, the J gene TRBJ1-4, with unresolved D. The CDR3 loop spans 14 amino acids. Germline V gene sequence: CDR1 ENHRY, CDR2 SYGVKD. V lost 3 bases, J lost 7 bases, and 12 bases lay in between. CDR3: CAISDTGGREKLFF. As DNA, the CDR3 is TGTGCCATCAGTGACACTGGCGGTCGTGAAAAACTGTTTTTT.

This clone was detected only once. The chain uses TRBV19 and TRBJ2-3; 8 bases align to TRBD1. V shed 5 bases and J 4 bases; nucleotides not matched to a gene: 11. Per the germline V gene, CDR1 is LNHDA and CDR2 is SQIVND (reference sequence). CDR3 length: 16 residues. CDR3 nucleotide sequence: TGTGCCAGTAGTCTTGGACAGGGAGATGCTGCAGATACGCAGTATTTT. Translation: CASSLGQGDAADTQYF.

The V and J genes are TRBV2 and TRBJ2-2; D perhaps matches TRBD2 (5 bases). CDR1 and CDR2 from the germline V gene are SNHLY and FYNNEI. The CDR3 runs to 15 residues. V was clipped by 4 bases and J by 0 bases, with 9 bases between them. CDR3 in amino acids: CASSGTPPNTGELFF. The CDR3 bases are TGTGCCAGCAGTGGGACTCCCCCGAACACCGGGGAGCTGTTTTTT.

V is TRBV19 and J is TRBJ1-1, with 10 bases identical to TRBD1. Looked up from germline, CDR1 is LNHDA and CDR2 is SQIVND (reference sequence). V lost 2 bases, J lost 2 bases, and 8 bases stayed unmatched. This CDR3 spans 17 amino acids. CDR3: CASSIMGQGLENTEAFF. The CDR3 nucleotides are TGTGCCAGTAGTATAATGGGACAGGGGTTGGAAAACACTGAAGCTTTCTTT.

The chain combines TRBV3-1 (or the pseudogene TRBV3-2) with TRBJ1-1; the match to TRBD1 covers 7 bases. CDR1 is LGHDT and CDR2 is YNNKEL in the germline V gene (reference sequence). V shed 4 bases and J 9 bases; nucleotides not matched to a gene: 5. The CDR3 sequence is 12 residues long. CDR3 in amino acids: CASSPRQGKAFF. The CDR3 coding sequence is TGTGCCAGCAGCCCTCGACAGGGTAAAGCTTTCTTT.